Each of the 13 T cell receptor beta chains below was sequenced from the same sample in a study of blood T cell repertoires in COVID-19. The protocol was immunoSEQ multiplex PCR, while the TCRdb copy is restricted to in-frame clones and leaves out a portion. The table records fewer than 200,000 clones, approximately 86% of them present only once. Sequenced material: PBMCs or T cells enriched from blood (not recorded which). The receptors derive from a woman aged 55-75 years with acute COVID-19.

This clone was recorded only once. This chain uses TRBV28 with TRBJ1-5; D gene uncertain. CDR1 and CDR2 (germline): MDHEN, SYDVKM. V shed 7 bases and J shed 3 bases, with 25 bases lying between them. This CDR3 has 18 residues. CDR3: CASTLLPWRPGPNQPQHF. The CDR3 DNA reads TGTGCCAGCACTCTACTCCCGTGGCGGCCGGGTCCCAATCAGCCCCAGCATTTT.

Comments on this clone: An end of the junction does not agree with germline; a read error may underlie this. V is TRBV7-2 and J is TRBJ2-3; 7 positions match TRBD1. The germline gives CDR1 SGHTA, CDR2 FQGNSA. CDR3 length: 13 amino acids. CDR3 sequence (DNA): TGTGCCAGCAGCACCGTCCCGGGACAGACTCTAGATTTT. This gives the protein CASSTVPGQTLDF.

The chain has TRBV5-1 and TRBJ1-2; D call uncertain. Germline CDR1 and CDR2: SGHRS and YFSETQ. V shed 4 bases and J shed 8 bases, with 18 bases lying between them. The CDR3 runs 14 residues. CDR3 sequence reads: CASSTGVGEKGYTF. CDR3 sequence (DNA): TGCGCCAGCAGCACCGGGGTTGGGGAGAAGGGCTACACCTTC. Together with reference TRBV5-1 and TRBJ1-2, the CDR3 gives the full variable domain: KAGVTQTPRYLIKTRGQQVTLSCSPISGHRSVSWYQQTPGQGLQFLFEYFSETQRNKGNFPGRFSGRQFSNSRSEMNVSTLELGDSALYLCASSTGVGEKGYTFGSGTRLTVV.

The chain's CDR3 is CASSFEWGKSRAYQETQYF. The CDR3 DNA sequence: TGTGCCAGCAGTTTCGAGTGGGGAAAAAGCAGGGCGTACCAAGAGACCCAGTACTTC. The chain combines TRBV28 with TRBJ2-5, with a weak D call TRBD1 (5 bases). Germline loops: CDR1 MDHEN, CDR2 SYDVKM. CDR3 length equals 19 residues. With 3 bases removed from V and 0 bases from J, the gap between germline ends came to 23 bases.

V gene TRBV5-1 combines with J gene TRBJ2-5; 12 bases align to TRBD2. The CDR3 loop spans 16 amino acids. V lost 2 bases, J lost 2 bases, and 4 bases stayed unmatched. The germline CDR1 and CDR2 sequences are SGHRS and YFSETQ. The DNA for the CDR3 is TGCGCCAGCAGCTTTCAGACTAGCGGGGGTCAAGAGACCCAGTACTTC. This codes for CASSFQTSGGQETQYF.

The V call is TRBV7-8, the J call TRBJ2-1; D is unresolved. This CDR3 is 12 amino acids long. V was pared by 5 bases and J by 10 bases, with 12 bases between. CDR1 and CDR2 from the germline V gene are SGHVS and FQNEAQ. The DNA of the CDR3 is TGTGCCAGCAGCCCCCGAGGTCCCGAGCAGTTCTTC. Amino acids: CASSPRGPEQFF.

V usage is TRBV2 and J usage is TRBJ2-5; tentatively, D is TRBD2 (6 bases). This CDR3 is built from 14 residues. Trimming shortened V by 3 bases and J by 5 bases, and 13 bases separated the two germline ends. Germline V gene lookup returns CDR1 SNHLY and CDR2 FYNNEI. The CDR3 reads CASSDGGRWETQYF. The CDR3 DNA is TGTGCCAGCAGTGATGGAGGGAGGTGGGAGACCCAGTACTTC.

V usage is TRBV6-5 and J usage is TRBJ2-5; D possibly corresponds to TRBD2 (6 bases). Trimming took 3 bases from V and 3 from J, leaving 14 bases between them. Germline V gene data show CDR1 as MNHEY and CDR2 as SVGAGI. The CDR3 is 15 residues long. The CDR3 coding sequence is TGTGCCAGCAGTTATCGAGGAGGGCTGAAAGAGACCCAGTACTTC. Protein: CASSYRGGLKETQYF.

The chain is built from TRBV15 and TRBJ1-4; D is uncertain. Trimming removed 0 bases from V and 2 bases from J, with 4 bases in between. CDR1 is LNHNV, CDR2 YYDKDF, per germline (reference sequence). The CDR3 spans 14 residues. The CDR3 spells CATSRDRTNEKLFF. CDR3 coding DNA: TGTGCCACCAGCAGAGATCGGACTAATGAAAAACTGTTTTTT.

There are a few counts of this clone. The chain is built from TRBV19 and TRBJ2-4, with unresolved D. The V and J ends lost 1 base and 0 bases respectively, with 13 bases between them. Germline values: CDR1 LNHDA, CDR2 SQIVND (reference sequence). This CDR3 is 17 amino acids long. CDR3 DNA sequence: TGTGCCAGTAGTATAGCTTCCTACCTTCTAGCCAAAAACATTCAGTACTTC. Its translation is CASSIASYLLAKNIQYF.

The CDR3 sequence is CASSMGQTFGYEQYF. DNA for the CDR3: TGTGCCAGTAGTATGGGGCAGACGTTTGGCTACGAGCAGTACTTC. The V and J genes are TRBV19 and TRBJ2-7; D might be TRBD1 (5 bases). V dropped 3 bases and J dropped 3 bases, with 15 bases sitting between them. From germline, CDR1 is LNHDA and CDR2 SQIVND (reference sequence). The CDR3 runs 15 residues.

The chain combines TRBV20-1 with TRBJ1-3; D perhaps matches TRBD1 (5 bases). CDR1 DFQATT and CDR2 SNEGSKA come from the germline V gene (reference sequence). V lost 3 bases to trimming and J lost 5 bases, with 17 bases between them. CDR3 length equals 15 residues. The CDR3 loop is CSASSGNTLRNTIYF. As DNA, the CDR3 is TGCAGTGCTAGTTCAGGGAATACTTTAAGAAACACCATATATTTT.

The J gene is TRBJ2-1, the V gene TRBV11-2; maybe TRBD2 (6 bases). Germline lookup yields CDR1 SGHAT and CDR2 FQNNGV. With 7 bases removed from V and 10 bases from J, the gap between germline ends came to 29 bases. This CDR3 is 17 amino acids long. CDR3 in amino acids: CASTSGGAAERSEEQFF. The CDR3 region has the DNA TGTGCCAGCACCTCCGGGGGAGCGGCAGAGAGGTCAGAGGAGCAGTTCTTC.